This T cell receptor (beta chain) was captured in a study of Graves' ophthalmopathy and Graves' hyperthyroidism. The sequenced template was RNA, covering the TCR beta CDR3 region. An initial RT-PCR round employing HTBI primers preceded a second-round multiplex PCR. TCRdb ran MiXCR on the multiplex PCR reads and lists one entry per CDR3 protein. The repertoire holds roughly 220,000 distinct CDR3 sequences, with 40% to 50% as singletons. CDR3 size: 13 residues. Germline CDR1 reads SNHLY; CDR2 reads FYNNEI. The ends lost 4 bases at V and 7 bases at J; junction bases unmatched: 2. Notes on the study in general: Blood also contained most of the expanded thyroid clonotypes above 0.001 frequency. Cross-validated, the 13-signature model showed 87.88%/81.08% sensitivity/specificity, and 80%/75% in the test set.

Moderate-to-severe activity, CAS ≥3, NOSPECS ≥4 and duration under 3 months were recorded for donors with ophthalmopathy. Isolation of PBMCs was performed using about 9.9 ml of fresh peripheral blood. This clonotype was observed a handful of times. What it recognizes is unknown. Sequencing used peripheral blood. This receptor was taken from an adult man with Graves' ophthalmopathy. The chain carries TRBV2 and TRBJ1-2; 11 bases align to TRBD1. The CDR3 loop reads CASSGTGGGGYTF. The CDR3 DNA reads as TGTGCCAGCAGTGGGACAGGGGGCGGTGGCTACACCTTC.